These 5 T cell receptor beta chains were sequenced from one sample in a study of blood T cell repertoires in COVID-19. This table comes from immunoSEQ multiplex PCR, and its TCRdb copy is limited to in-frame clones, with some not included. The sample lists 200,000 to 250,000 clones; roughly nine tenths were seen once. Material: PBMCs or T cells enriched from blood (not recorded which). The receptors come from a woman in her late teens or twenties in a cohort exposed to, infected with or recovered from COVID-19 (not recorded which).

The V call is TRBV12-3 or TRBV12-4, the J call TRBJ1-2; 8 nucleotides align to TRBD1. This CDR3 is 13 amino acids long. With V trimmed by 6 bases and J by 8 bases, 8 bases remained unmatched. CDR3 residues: CASSPNDRGGYTF. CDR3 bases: TGTGCCAGCAGCCCCAACGACAGGGGAGGCTACACCTTC.

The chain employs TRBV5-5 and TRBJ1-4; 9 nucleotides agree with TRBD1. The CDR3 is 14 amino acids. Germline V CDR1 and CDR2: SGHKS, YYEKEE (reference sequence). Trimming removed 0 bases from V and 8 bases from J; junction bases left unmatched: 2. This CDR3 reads CASSLEGQGEKLFF. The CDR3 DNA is TGTGCCAGCAGCTTGGAGGGACAGGGCGAAAAACTGTTTTTT.

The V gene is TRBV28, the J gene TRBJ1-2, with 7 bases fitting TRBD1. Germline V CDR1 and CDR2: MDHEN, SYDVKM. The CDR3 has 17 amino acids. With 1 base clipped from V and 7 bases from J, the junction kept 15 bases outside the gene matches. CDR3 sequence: CASSLSLGQAITGGYTF. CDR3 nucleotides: TGTGCCAGCAGTTTATCCCTCGGACAGGCAATTACTGGTGGCTACACCTTC.

DNA of the CDR3: TGTGCCAGCTCACCACCGGGAGGAGACAATGAGCAGTTCTTC. Translation gives CASSPPGGDNEQFF. J is TRBJ2-1 and V is TRBV18; a possible D gene is TRBD2 (6 bases). The CDR3 is 14 amino acids. Germline values: CDR1 KGHSH, CDR2 LQKENI. Trimming left V 0 bases short and J 5 bases short, with 8 bases between.

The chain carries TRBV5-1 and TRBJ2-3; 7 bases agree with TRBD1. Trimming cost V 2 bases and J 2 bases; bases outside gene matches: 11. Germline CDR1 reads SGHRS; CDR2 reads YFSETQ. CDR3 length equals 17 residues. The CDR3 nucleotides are TGCGCCAGCAGCTTTCACATGCCGGGACAGTCCACAGATACGCAGTATTTT. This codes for CASSFHMPGQSTDTQYF.